This T cell receptor beta chain was sequenced during a study of control samples from healthy donors and cancer patients. V was pared by 2 bases and J by 4 bases, with 3 bases of the junction left unmatched. This CDR3 has 14 residues. Germline values: CDR1 SGHRS, CDR2 YFSETQ. Generated by immunoSEQ multiplex PCR, the TCRdb table keeps only in-frame clones and is missing some. Of about 100,000 clones listed, around 89% are singletons. The receptor's source is a man under 40 in good health. The source material was blood. The chain uses TRBV5-1 and TRBJ2-5; 9 bases map to TRBD1. CDR3 nucleotide sequence: TGCGCCAGCAGCTTCACAGGGGGCGGAGAGACCCAGTACTTC. It codes for CASSFTGGGETQYF.